This T cell receptor (beta chain) was identified in a study of response to subunit inactivated influenza vaccine. Study results and caveats: T cells newly recruited by each seasonal influenza vaccination are few, the authors suggested.

Deletions cut 3 bases from V and 7 bases from J, with 12 bases between. Germline V CDR1 and CDR2: SGHVS, FQNEAQ. CDR3 length: 13 residues. A few counts support this clonotype. Its specificity is not known. TCRdb processed the RT-PCR reads anew with MiXCR; each CDR3 protein has one entry. The sample includes about 570,000 distinct CDR3 sequences, approximately 11% of them seen just once. Separately, the same data were catalogued under a study of T cells expressing NK-cell markers. Per that paper: Scientists made TCR beta cDNA using 5'RACE template switching with UMIs. In several experiments, sorting was restricted to alpha-beta TCR T cells by an anti-gamma-delta TCR antibody. It remained uncertain whether the expanded NKG2C+ T cell clones were specific for HCMV antigens.

The source was PBMCs from blood, collected on the day of vaccination. The receptor was isolated from a middle-aged man who received an inactivated influenza vaccine. The V gene is TRBV7-8, the J gene TRBJ1-2, with D hard to call. The CDR3 loop is CASSFLFGVGYTF. CDR3 nucleotides: TGTGCCAGCAGCTTCCTTTTTGGAGTTGGCTACACCTTC.